This TCR beta chain was recovered during a study of regulatory T cells in long-lasting Graves disease. As for the study in general: Prior antithyroid drug treatment in newly diagnosed Graves' patients lasted under 3 months.

Per the germline V gene, CDR1 is DFQATT and CDR2 is SNEGSKA (reference sequence). The CDR3 is 15 residues long. V lost 2 bases and J lost 3, with 11 bases in between. This clonotype has a count of ten or more. Assembly of TCR beta libraries relied on iRepertoire HTBI primers together with Arm-PCR of CDR3 regions. TCRdb called the multiplex PCR reads again in MiXCR, with one record for every CDR3 protein. Altogether fewer than 650,000 distinct CDR3 sequences are present, approximately 15% being singletons, with the ten largest covering 18%. The time point was: newly diagnosed GD, antithyroid drugs for less than 3 months. PBMCs were the source of the RNA used for TCR sequencing. These data are also associated with another study on T cells in Graves' hyperthyroidism and ophthalmopathy. That investigation notes: The hyperthyroidism patients had all been newly diagnosed, and their disease duration was under 2 months. Their ages ranged from 18 to 65 years. Researchers ran a first-round RT-PCR on the TCR CDR3 using the HTBI primer set. Blood shared most expanded thyroid clonotypes above 0.001.

Source: peripheral blood mononuclear cells (PBMCs), taken at new diagnosis, from a patient treated with antithyroid drugs. This chain connects TRBV20-1 to TRBJ2-6, with D possibly TRBD2 on 5 matching bases. The clonotype originates from a woman aged 30 to 39 with Graves disease. The CDR3 spells CSARPGSGGANVLTF. As DNA, the CDR3 is TGCAGTGCTAGACCGGGGAGCGGTGGGGCCAACGTCCTGACTTTC.